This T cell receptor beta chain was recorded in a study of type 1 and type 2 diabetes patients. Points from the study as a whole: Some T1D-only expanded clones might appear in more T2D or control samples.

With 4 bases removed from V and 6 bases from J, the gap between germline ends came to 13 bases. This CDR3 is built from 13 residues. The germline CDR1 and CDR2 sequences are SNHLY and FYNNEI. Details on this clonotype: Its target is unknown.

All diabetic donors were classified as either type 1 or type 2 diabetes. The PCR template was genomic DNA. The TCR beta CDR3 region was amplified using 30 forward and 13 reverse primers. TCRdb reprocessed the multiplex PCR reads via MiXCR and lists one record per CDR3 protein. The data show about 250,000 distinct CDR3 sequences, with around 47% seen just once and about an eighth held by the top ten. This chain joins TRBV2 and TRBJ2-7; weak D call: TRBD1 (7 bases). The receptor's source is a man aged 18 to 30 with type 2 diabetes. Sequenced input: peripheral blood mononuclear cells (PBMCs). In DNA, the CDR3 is TGTGCCAGCAGTGGGGGAGGACAGGCCGAGCAGTACTTC. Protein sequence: CASSGGGQAEQYF.